The clone carrying this TCR beta chain occurred once. From germline, CDR1 is SGHTA and CDR2 FQGNSA. CDR3 length equals 19 residues. V trimming: 3 bases; J trimming: 5 bases; junction bases outside the gene matches: 11. This sample was included in a study of blood T cell repertoires in COVID-19. The protocol was immunoSEQ multiplex PCR, while the TCRdb copy is restricted to in-frame clones and leaves out a portion. The repertoire holds about 280,000 clones, with approximately 90% as singletons. This receptor was identified in a man aged 40-49 years with acute or convalescent COVID-19. The specimen sequenced was peripheral blood. The chain uses TRBV7-2 and TRBJ2-3, with 16 bases identical to TRBD2. CDR3 DNA: TGTGCCAGCAGCTTGTTGTCGGGACTAGCGGGGGGGCTAATAGATACGCAGTATTTT. It specifies CASSLLSGLAGGLIDTQYF.